The 32 T cell receptor beta chains reported below all come from one sample, sequenced in a study of cytomegalovirus exposure and HLA in healthy donors. The table came from immunoSEQ multiplex PCR; TCRdb's copy has only in-frame clones and leaves some out. The table includes some 90,000 clones, roughly 87% detected once. Sequenced sample: PBMCs. The receptors originated from a man aged 18 to 29 in good health and CMV-seropositive.

V and J are TRBV19 and TRBJ1-6; perhaps TRBD1 as D (5 bases). The V gene's germline CDR1 is LNHDA and CDR2 SQIVND (reference sequence). The CDR3 runs 15 residues. Deletions cut 3 bases from V and 8 bases from J, with 14 bases between. CDR3 coding DNA: TGTGCCAGTAGTATGAAAGACAGAGTGGATTCACCCCTCCACTTT. Protein product: CASSMKDRVDSPLHF.

V and J are TRBV7-8 and TRBJ2-3, with 12 bases identical to TRBD2. V was pared by 11 bases and J by 5 bases, with 14 bases of the junction left unmatched. Germline values: CDR1 SGHVS, CDR2 FQNEAQ. The CDR3 contains 16 residues. CDR3 residues: CACIRSLAGGRDTQYF. The CDR3 region has the DNA TGTGCCTGCATCCGTTCCCTAGCGGGGGGGCGAGATACGCAGTATTTT.

V is TRBV18 and J is TRBJ1-1; possible D gene TRBD1, 6 bases. V was trimmed by 3 bases and J by 4 bases, leaving 15 bases between them. Per germline, CDR1 KGHSH and CDR2 LQKENI. The CDR3 covers 15 residues. The CDR3 spells CASSPPNLQGTEAFF. The CDR3 nucleotides are TGTGCCAGCTCACCTCCAAACTTACAGGGCACTGAAGCTTTCTTT.

This clone was detected once. CDR3 sequence reads: CASSDLDTTWWDTGELFF. CDR3 coding DNA: TGTGCCAGCAGTGACCTTGACACCACCTGGTGGGACACCGGGGAGCTGTTTTTT. The rearrangement links TRBV6-1 to TRBJ2-2; D is uncertain. Germline V lookup: CDR1 MNHNS, CDR2 SASEGT. Trimming took 3 bases from V and 3 from J, leaving 20 bases between them. The CDR3 spans 18 residues.

The chain uses TRBV19 and TRBJ2-1; 10 bases map to TRBD2. CDR3 size: 14 residues. V lost 5 bases and J lost 4; bases outside the gene matches: 2. Germline V gives CDR1 LNHDA, CDR2 SQIVND (reference sequence). For the CDR3, the DNA is TGTGCCAGTAGTCGGACTAGCGGATACAATGAGCAGTTCTTC. Its protein is CASSRTSGYNEQFF. The whole variable domain, filled in from reference TRBV19 and TRBJ2-1, reads DGGITQSPKYLFRKEGQNVTLSCEQNLNHDAMYWYRQDPGQGLRLIYYSQIVNDFQKGDIAEGYSVSREKKESFPLTVTSAQKNPTAFYLCASSRTSGYNEQFFGPGTRLTVL.

The J gene is TRBJ2-7, the V gene TRBV7-8; D remains ambiguous. Germline CDR1 reads SGHVS; CDR2 reads FQNEAQ. The CDR3 has 13 residues. The V end was cut by 5 bases, the J end by 3 bases, with 11 bases between. CDR3 sequence (DNA): TGTGCCAGCAGCCCCGAGGAAAACTACGAGCAGTACTTC. It encodes CASSPEENYEQYF.

The chain uses TRBV4-3 and TRBJ2-2; no definite D call. The CDR3 length is 14 residues. V was pared by 5 bases and J by 6 bases, with 13 bases between. The germline gives CDR1 LGHNA, CDR2 YSLEER. As DNA, the CDR3 is TGCGCCAGCAGCAACAACCGAGGCGCCGGGGAGCTGTTTTTT. It is translated as CASSNNRGAGELFF.

V usage is TRBV6-5 and J usage is TRBJ1-2; D is uncertain. Germline-derived CDR1 and CDR2 are MNHEY and SVGAGI. This CDR3 has 14 amino acids. Trimming pared 0 bases from V and 8 bases from J, leaving 13 bases between. In DNA, the CDR3 is TGTGCCAGCAGTTACTCGAGCGGGTTGGAGGGCTACACCTTC. Translated, it gives CASSYSSGLEGYTF.

There are a few counts of this clone. V gene TRBV9 combines with J gene TRBJ2-7, with 8 bases lining up with TRBD2. The CDR3 runs 15 residues. V trimming: 4 bases; J trimming: 4 bases; junction bases outside the gene matches: 10. CDR1 and CDR2 from the germline V gene are SGDLS and YYNGEE. CDR3 region: CASSPPGLEWYEQYF. As DNA, the CDR3 is TGTGCCAGCAGCCCGCCGGGACTAGAATGGTACGAGCAGTACTTC.

The V call is TRBV7-2, the J call TRBJ2-1; TRBD2 matches 11 bases. V lost 1 base and J lost 5; bases outside the gene matches: 4. Looked up from germline, CDR1 is SGHTA and CDR2 is FQGNSA. This CDR3 has 16 amino acids. This chain's CDR3 is CASSLGGTSGNNEQFF. The CDR3 DNA reads as TGTGCCAGCAGCTTAGGGGGGACTAGCGGTAACAATGAGCAGTTCTTC.

V usage is TRBV11-2 and J usage is TRBJ2-7, with 7 bases that match TRBD2. After removal of 1 base from V and 0 bases from J, the junction contained 3 bases not matched to a gene. Germline CDR1 SGHAT, CDR2 FQNNGV. The CDR3 covers 15 residues. CDR3 in amino acids: CASSLGAGSSYEQYF. DNA for the CDR3: TGTGCCAGCAGCTTAGGAGCGGGGAGCTCCTACGAGCAGTACTTC.

A few counts support this clone. This chain uses TRBV6-5 with TRBJ2-5, with 7 bases lining up with TRBD2. The CDR3 runs 15 residues. Per germline, CDR1 MNHEY and CDR2 SVGAGI. V dropped 2 bases and J dropped 5; count of bases not matched to a gene: 8. CDR3 nucleotide sequence: TGTGCCAGCAGTTACGGGAGGGGCCATCGGGAGACCCAGTACTTC. This codes for CASSYGRGHRETQYF.

The chain couples TRBV4-1 to TRBJ1-2; 7 nucleotides match TRBD1. Per the germline V gene, CDR1 is MGHRA and CDR2 is YSYEKL. J lost 6 bases, V lost 3 bases, and 13 bases had no gene match. The CDR3 extends over 16 amino acids. CDR3 protein: CASSQPHTGEKNGYTF. CDR3 in DNA: TGCGCCAGCAGCCAGCCACATACAGGGGAGAAGAATGGCTACACCTTC.

This chain uses TRBV10-3 with TRBJ1-3; weak D call: TRBD1 (6 bases). CDR1 and CDR2 (germline): ENHRY, SYGVKD. The length of the CDR3 is 16 residues. Trimming took off 10 bases at V and 0 bases at J, with 19 bases between the two ends. CDR3 region: CATTPRQAISGNTIYF. The CDR3, as DNA: TGTGCCACCACTCCACGACAGGCGATCTCTGGAAACACCATATATTTT.

V usage is TRBV11-2 and J usage is TRBJ1-1; D might be TRBD1 (5 bases). Trimming removed 0 bases from V and 6 bases from J, with 8 bases in between. The CDR3 loop spans 13 amino acids. Germline V gene lookup returns CDR1 SGHAT and CDR2 FQNNGV. CDR3 coding DNA: TGTGCCAGCAGCTTAGACAGGGTGGCTGAAGCTTTCTTT. Residues: CASSLDRVAEAFF.

This clone was detected once. The chain carries TRBV7-6 and TRBJ2-6, with D possibly matching TRBD2 (7 bases). The CDR3 runs to 17 residues. V lost 5 bases, J lost 3 bases, and 17 bases lay in between. The germline V gene encodes CDR1 SGHVS and CDR2 FNYEAQ. CDR3 DNA: TGTGCCAGCAGCCGCAAGAGGGGGGGTAATGGGGCCAACGTCCTGACTTTC. Its protein product is CASSRKRGGNGANVLTF.

The chain employs TRBV7-2 and TRBJ2-3; 9 bases are a match to TRBD1. V gave up 0 bases and J gave up 3 bases; unmatched junction bases: 4. This CDR3 region has 16 residues. Germline assignment: CDR1 SGHTA and CDR2 FQGNSA. CDR3 protein: CASSLARQGGTDTQYF. The CDR3 DNA sequence: TGTGCCAGCAGCTTAGCCAGACAGGGGGGGACAGATACGCAGTATTTT.

The chain joins TRBV9 to TRBJ2-7; D possibly corresponds to TRBD1 (6 bases). The CDR3 consists of 15 residues. V gave up 4 bases and J gave up 4 bases, with 18 bases separating them. Germline lookup yields CDR1 SGDLS and CDR2 YYNGEE. The CDR3 nucleotides are TGTGCCAGCAGCCCCTTGGACAGTGGCGGGTACGAGCAGTACTTC. The encoded protein is CASSPLDSGGYEQYF. Based on the CDR3 plus reference TRBV9 and TRBJ2-7, the full variable domain is DSGVTQTPKHLITATGQRVTLRCSPRSGDLSVYWYQQSLDQGLQFLIQYYNGEERAKGNILERFSAQQFPDLHSELNLSSLELGDSALYFCASSPLDSGGYEQYFGPGTRLTVT.

This chain uses TRBV4-2 with TRBJ2-2, with TRBD2 matching 11 bases. The CDR3 sequence is 17 residues long. The trim removed 7 bases at V and 5 bases at J, leaving 12 bases unmatched. The germline gives CDR1 LGHNA, CDR2 YNFKEQ. The DNA for the CDR3 is TGTGCCAGCAACCGTATAGCGGGAGGGCCAGGGACCGGGGAGCTGTTTTTT. It codes for CASNRIAGGPGTGELFF.

The chain joins TRBV19 to TRBJ1-1; D remains unclear. Germline loops: CDR1 LNHDA, CDR2 SQIVND (reference sequence). The ends were cut back, 3 bases at V and 2 bases at J, with 7 bases in the middle. The CDR3 totals 13 residues. The CDR3 nucleotides read TGTGCCAGTAGTATTGGCCCAAACACTGAAGCTTTCTTT. Its translation: CASSIGPNTEAFF.

The genes are TRBV7-9 and TRBJ1-6, with 7 bases fitting TRBD1. CDR3 length: 15 amino acids. CDR1 and CDR2 from the germline V gene are SEHNR and FQNEAQ (reference sequence). Trimming took 5 bases from V and 7 from J; bases not matched to a gene: 8. The CDR3 sequence is CASSAYRGANSPLHF. In DNA form, the CDR3 reads TGTGCCAGCAGCGCGTACAGGGGAGCAAATTCACCCCTCCACTTT.

V and J are TRBV7-2 and TRBJ2-5; 8 bases are a match to TRBD1. Germline assignment: CDR1 SGHTA and CDR2 FQGNSA. CDR3 length equals 13 residues. V was pared by 9 bases and J by 4 bases, with 7 bases of the junction left unmatched. CDR3 region: CASSSDRGETQYF. As DNA, the CDR3 is TGTGCCAGTTCTAGCGACAGGGGAGAGACCCAGTACTTC.

The chain recombines TRBV9 with TRBJ1-2; the D gene is possibly TRBD1 (5 bases). This CDR3 is 13 amino acids long. Germline CDR1 SGDLS, CDR2 YYNGEE. Deletions cut 2 bases from V and 3 bases from J, with 8 bases between. The CDR3 DNA is TGTGCCAGCAGCGTGGGGGGAGACTATGGCTACACCTTC. Amino acids: CASSVGGDYGYTF.

The CDR3 sequence is CASSIMNTGELFF. For the CDR3, the DNA is TGTGCCAGCAGTATAATGAACACCGGGGAGCTGTTTTTT. The rearrangement uses TRBV2 and TRBJ2-2; D uncertain. V shed 5 bases and J shed 1 base, with 5 bases lying between them. The CDR3 contains 13 residues. Germline CDR1 and CDR2: SNHLY and FYNNEI.

The gene calls are TRBV27 and TRBJ2-1; 10 bases map to TRBD1. Trimming at V came to 6 bases and at J to 1 base, leaving 9 bases not matched to a gene. The CDR3 totals 17 residues. Germline assignment: CDR1 MNHEY and CDR2 SMNVEV (reference sequence). The DNA of the CDR3 is TGTGCCAGCAGGCGACAGGGGGCGTACAGTTCCTACAATGAGCAGTTCTTC. This translates into CASRRQGAYSSYNEQFF.

A remark on this clone: One junction end disagrees with the germline gene, perhaps due to a read error. The chain links TRBV7-2 to TRBJ2-3, with 8 positions matching TRBD2. This CDR3 has 14 amino acids. Germline CDR1 SGHTA, CDR2 FQGNSA. CDR3 DNA: TGTGCCAGCATCCGGCGGGGGGTCACAAATACGCAGTATTTT. This sequence encodes CASIRRGVTNTQYF.

The rearrangement links TRBV7-2 to TRBJ2-1; possible D gene TRBD2, 6 bases. V lost 1 base, J lost 5 bases, and 12 bases lay in between. Germline CDR1 and CDR2: SGHTA and FQGNSA. The CDR3 totals 15 residues. The CDR3 DNA reads TGTGCCAGCAGCTTAGGGCTGGGCGGGAACAATGAGCAGTTCTTC. This translates into CASSLGLGGNNEQFF.

This chain uses TRBV28 with TRBJ2-3, with D unclear. Germline-derived CDR1 and CDR2 are MDHEN and SYDVKM. This CDR3 has 13 amino acids. V gave up 8 bases and J gave up 4 bases, with 13 bases separating them. CDR3: CASGPPFPDTQYF. Here the CDR3 DNA reads TGTGCCAGCGGGCCCCCCTTCCCAGATACGCAGTATTTT.

The rearrangement uses TRBV4-3 and TRBJ2-3; tentative D call: TRBD2 (7 bases). V lost 1 base and J 2 bases, leaving 13 bases between the germline ends. CDR3 size: 16 residues. Germline assignment: CDR1 LGHNA and CDR2 YSLEER. The CDR3 reads CASSQGGGVYTDTQYF. The CDR3 region has the DNA TGCGCCAGCAGCCAAGGGGGGGGCGTTTACACAGATACGCAGTATTTT.

The chain carries TRBV5-6 and TRBJ2-7; D is unresolved. The CDR3 is made up of 14 amino acids. The V gene's germline CDR1 is SGHDT and CDR2 YYEEEE. Trimming removed 2 bases at V and 1 base at J, with 10 bases between. The chain's CDR3 is CASSFSHKSYEQYF. Written as DNA, the CDR3 is TGTGCCAGCAGCTTCTCTCACAAATCCTACGAGCAGTACTTC.

V and J are TRBV5-1 and TRBJ2-1, with 8 bases identical to TRBD1. Germline CDR1 is SGHRS and CDR2 is YFSETQ. J gave up 5 bases and V 7 bases, and 8 bases lay outside the gene matches. The CDR3 length is 14 residues. This chain's CDR3 is CASYATGADNEQFF. Written as DNA, the CDR3 is TGCGCCAGCTACGCGACAGGGGCCGACAATGAGCAGTTCTTC.

The chain recombines TRBV23-1 with TRBJ1-3, with TRBD1 matching 7 bases. TRBV23-1 carries the ORF label, with uncertain function. The J segment lost 0 bases and the V segment lost 3 bases, leaving 17 bases of the junction unmatched. This CDR3 is 20 amino acids long. This CDR3 is CASSQAGTETKNNSGNTIYF. DNA of the CDR3: TGCGCCAGCAGTCAGGCCGGGACAGAAACGAAAAACAACTCTGGAAACACCATATATTTT.